These 20 T cell receptor beta chains share one sample of origin, sequenced in a study of shared clonotypes between healthy human individuals. Data came from immunoSEQ multiplex PCR; TCRdb stores just in-frame clones and leaves some out. The sample lists a few million clones, around 90% seen once, with around 0.4% in the top ten. The source material was naive CD4+ T cells from PBMCs. Indicated subset: CD45RA+ positively selected. The receptors here all came from a man younger than 35 in good health. Some clones in this sample may be carry-over from other donors' samples.

The chain recombines TRBV6-1 with TRBJ1-1; 7 nucleotides agree with TRBD1. Per the germline V gene, CDR1 is MNHNS and CDR2 is SASEGT. J gave up 9 bases and V 7 bases, and 11 bases lay outside the gene matches. The CDR3 is 13 residues long. CDR3 in DNA: TGTGCCAGCACCGTGACGGAGGGGGCGAAAGCTTTCTTT. Its protein product is CASTVTEGAKAFF.

On this clone: Additional DNA sequences in this sample encode the identical CDR3. The J gene is TRBJ2-1, the V gene TRBV7-3, with D hard to call. Germline V lookup: CDR1 SGHTA, CDR2 FQGTGA. The CDR3 consists of 15 residues. V lost 4 bases and J lost 0, with 10 bases in between. The CDR3 loop is CASSSDGSSYNEQFF. The DNA for the CDR3 is TGTGCCAGCAGCTCCGACGGTAGCTCCTACAATGAGCAGTTCTTC.

The CDR3 is CASSLPLLAGGPNEQFF. The CDR3 DNA reads TGCGCCAGCAGCTTGCCATTACTAGCGGGAGGGCCAAATGAGCAGTTCTTC. This sequence joins TRBV5-1 and TRBJ2-1, with 13 nucleotides matching TRBD2. The CDR3 totals 17 residues. Germline assignment: CDR1 SGHRS and CDR2 YFSETQ. The V segment lost 1 base and the J segment 7 bases; nucleotides outside the gene matches: 8.

V is TRBV27 and J is TRBJ2-2; D gene ambiguous. Trimming removed 0 bases from V and 0 bases from J, with 5 bases in between. Germline V gene data show CDR1 as MNHEY and CDR2 as SMNVEV (reference sequence). The CDR3 consists of 15 residues. CDR3 in DNA: TGTGCCAGCAGTTTATCGTGGGCGAACACCGGGGAGCTGTTTTTT. This encodes CASSLSWANTGELFF.

This chain connects TRBV28 to TRBJ2-3; 9 nucleotides line up with TRBD2. This CDR3 contains 16 residues. The V segment lost 3 bases and the J segment 4 bases; nucleotides outside the gene matches: 8. Germline CDR1 and CDR2: MDHEN and SYDVKM. CDR3 in DNA: TGTGCCAGCAGTTTGGCGGGTAGCGGGAGATCAGATACGCAGTATTTT. It is translated as CASSLAGSGRSDTQYF.

The J gene is TRBJ1-2, the V gene TRBV6-1; TRBD1 might be the D (6 bases). V lost 5 bases and J 8 bases, leaving 18 bases between the germline ends. This CDR3 is built from 14 residues. Germline V CDR1 and CDR2: MNHNS, SASEGT. CDR3 bases: TGTGCCAGCAGTTCGAATTTCAGGGGTAGAGGCTACACCTTC. It specifies CASSSNFRGRGYTF.

The chain uses TRBV15 and TRBJ1-2, with a weak D call TRBD1 (5 bases). Germline V gene sequence: CDR1 LNHNV, CDR2 YYDKDF (reference sequence). This CDR3 has 14 residues. V lost 0 bases and J lost 8, with 13 bases in between. Here the CDR3 reads CATSRDRDRGGYTF. CDR3 nucleotide sequence: TGTGCCACCAGCAGAGACAGGGATAGAGGCGGCTACACCTTC.

The chain employs TRBV6-5 and TRBJ2-7; D possibly corresponds to TRBD2 (5 bases). CDR3 size: 13 residues. Trimming removed 6 bases at V and 3 bases at J, with 12 bases between. Germline V gives CDR1 MNHEY, CDR2 SVGAGI. The CDR3 loop is CASRGGGIYEQYF. In DNA, the CDR3 is TGTGCCAGCAGGGGTGGAGGTATCTACGAGCAGTACTTC.

This chain joins TRBV29-1 and TRBJ1-1, with D unclear. The germline V and J ends were trimmed by 7 bases and 0 bases, with 12 bases remaining between them. Germline V gene lookup returns CDR1 SQVTM and CDR2 ANQGSEA. This CDR3 spans 13 amino acids. The CDR3 protein is CSARLDLNTEAFF. The DNA for the CDR3 is TGCAGCGCCCGGTTGGATCTGAACACTGAAGCTTTCTTT.

This clone was seen a single time. The DNA of the CDR3 is TGCGCCAGCAGCTTGGCCAGTATAGGAGGACCCGGAAACACCATATATTTT. It codes for CASSLASIGGPGNTIYF. This chain connects TRBV5-1 to TRBJ1-3; D call uncertain. The length of the CDR3 is 17 residues. Trimming shortened V by 0 bases and J by 4 bases, and 17 bases separated the two germline ends. Germline CDR1 and CDR2: SGHRS and YFSETQ.

The rearrangement links TRBV11-2 to TRBJ1-2, with D perhaps matching TRBD1 (5 bases). Germline V gene data show CDR1 as SGHAT and CDR2 as FQNNGV. This CDR3 contains 13 residues. V shed 4 bases and J shed 14 bases, with 20 bases lying between them. CDR3 coding DNA: TGTGCCAGCAGCTCCCCGGGCGGGGGGGAGAGGACCTTC. Amino acids: CASSSPGGGERTF.

The chain combines TRBV19 with TRBJ1-5; tentative D call: TRBD1 (5 bases). Trimming took 7 bases from V and 9 from J, leaving 25 bases between them. The germline V gene encodes CDR1 LNHDA and CDR2 SQIVND (reference sequence). The CDR3 has 16 amino acids. In nucleotides, the CDR3 is TGTGCCAGTACCCCCCGGGAGGGGCCCAGTGGTGGGCCCCAGCATTTT. Amino acids: CASTPREGPSGGPQHF.

The genes are TRBV28 and TRBJ2-7; no firm D call. The germline V and J ends were trimmed by 5 bases and 2 bases, with 10 bases remaining between them. Germline assignment: CDR1 MDHEN and CDR2 SYDVKM. The CDR3 is 13 residues long. In DNA form, the CDR3 reads TGTGCCAGCAGTGGGCCCTTCCCCTACGAGCAGTACTTC. Residues: CASSGPFPYEQYF.

For this clone: Other DNA variants within this sample encode the same CDR3. The CDR3 sequence is CASSLVAGGADTQYF. The CDR3 bases are TGTGCCAGCAGCTTAGTTGCGGGAGGGGCAGATACGCAGTATTTT. The chain couples TRBV7-6 to TRBJ2-3; 9 bases map to TRBD2. Germline lookup yields CDR1 SGHVS and CDR2 FNYEAQ. The CDR3 consists of 15 residues. V lost 1 base, J lost 4 bases, and 3 bases stayed unmatched.

This chain links TRBV6-1 with TRBJ2-1, with 11 nucleotides matching TRBD2. Germline V gene sequence: CDR1 MNHNS, CDR2 SASEGT. V was pared by 8 bases and J by 4 bases, with 7 bases of the junction left unmatched. The CDR3 has 15 amino acids. CDR3 in amino acids: CASGWGLAAYNEQFF. The CDR3 DNA reads as TGTGCCAGCGGGTGGGGACTAGCGGCTTACAATGAGCAGTTCTTC.

The CDR3 here is CASRRQGSQPQHF. CDR3 sequence (DNA): TGTGCCAGCAGACGACAGGGGAGTCAGCCCCAGCATTTT. This chain joins TRBV28 and TRBJ1-5; 8 positions match TRBD1. J was trimmed by 6 bases and V by 6 bases; bases with no gene match: 4. Germline V gene lookup returns CDR1 MDHEN and CDR2 SYDVKM. The length of the CDR3 is 13 residues.

Concerning this clone itself: At the DNA level, this CDR3 is encoded by other sequences in the same sample as well. The V and J genes are TRBV5-1 and TRBJ2-2; 8 nucleotides agree with TRBD2. CDR1 is SGHRS, CDR2 YFSETQ, per germline. Losses at the gene ends were 1 base for V and 4 bases for J; bases not matched to a gene: 0. This CDR3 is built from 14 residues. CDR3 nucleotide sequence: TGCGCCAGCAGCTTGAGCGGGAGCACCGGGGAGCTGTTTTTT. It is translated as CASSLSGSTGELFF.

V is TRBV2 and J is TRBJ1-5; D ambiguous. The V and J ends lost 8 bases and 6 bases respectively, with 5 bases between them. Looked up from germline, CDR1 is SNHLY and CDR2 is FYNNEI. This CDR3 has 10 amino acids. CDR3 region: CASGVQPQHF. Here the CDR3 DNA reads TGTGCCAGCGGGGTTCAGCCCCAGCATTTT.

J is TRBJ1-2 and V is TRBV2; maybe TRBD1 (5 bases). From germline, CDR1 is SNHLY and CDR2 FYNNEI. This CDR3 comprises 11 residues. V was clipped by 8 bases and J by 6 bases, with 10 bases between them. This CDR3 is CASRRGDGYTF. Written as DNA, the CDR3 is TGTGCCAGCCGGCGGGGCGATGGCTACACCTTC.

This chain connects TRBV7-3 to TRBJ1-2; TRBD1 aligns across 9 bases. V shed 2 bases and J 6 bases; nucleotides not matched to a gene: 7. In germline, CDR1 is SGHTA, CDR2 FQGTGA. The CDR3 consists of 15 residues. CDR3 DNA: TGTGCCAGCAGCTTAGACAAGGGACAGGGCCATGGCTACACCTTC. Amino acid sequence: CASSLDKGQGHGYTF. The full variable domain, rest sourced from reference TRBV7-3 and TRBJ1-2, is GAGVSQTPSNKVTEKGKYVELRCDPISGHTALYWYRQSLGQGPEFLIYFQGTGAADDSGLPNDRFFAVRPEGSVSTLKIQRTERGDSAVYLCASSLDKGQGHGYTFGSGTRLTVV.